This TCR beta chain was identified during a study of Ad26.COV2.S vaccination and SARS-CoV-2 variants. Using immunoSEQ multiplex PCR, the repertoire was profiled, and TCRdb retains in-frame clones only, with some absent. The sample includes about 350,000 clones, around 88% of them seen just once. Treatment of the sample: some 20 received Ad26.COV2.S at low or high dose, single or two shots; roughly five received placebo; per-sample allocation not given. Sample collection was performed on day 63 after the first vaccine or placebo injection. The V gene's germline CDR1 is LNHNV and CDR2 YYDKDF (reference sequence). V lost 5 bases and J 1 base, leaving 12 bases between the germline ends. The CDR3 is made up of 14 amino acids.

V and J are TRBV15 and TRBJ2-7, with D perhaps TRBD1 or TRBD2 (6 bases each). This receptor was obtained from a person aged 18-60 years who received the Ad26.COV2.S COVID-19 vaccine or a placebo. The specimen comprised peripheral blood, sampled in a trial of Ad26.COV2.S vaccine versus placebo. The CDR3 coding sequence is TGTGCCACCAGCGACGGAGGGGGGTCCTACGAGCAGTACTTC. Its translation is CATSDGGGSYEQYF.